The sequence of this TCR beta chain was determined in a study of T cells in Graves' hyperthyroidism and ophthalmopathy. TCR beta CDR3 region amplification was performed from RNA transcripts. With the HTBI primer set, the TCR CDR3 went through a first round of RT-PCR. MiXCR, applied by TCRdb to the multiplex PCR reads, yields one record per CDR3 protein. Here the sample spans hundreds of thousands of distinct CDR3 sequences, 13% to 15% being singletons. The CDR3 contains 16 residues. Germline CDR1 LNHDA, CDR2 SQIVND (reference sequence). The V and J ends lost 4 bases and 4 bases respectively, with 17 bases between them. This clonotype has more than one count but fewer than ten. Stable Graves' hyperthyroidism meant no ophthalmopathy progression within 18 months.

The V gene is TRBV19, the J gene TRBJ2-1, with D perhaps TRBD1 (6 bases). The TCR was taken from a young woman with Graves' hyperthyroidism. Input material: blood. CDR3 DNA sequence: TGTGCCAGTAGTACAGGGGACCCTCCAAAGTACAATGAGCAGTTCTTC. This sequence encodes CASSTGDPPKYNEQFF.